Following are 21 T cell receptor beta chains from one sample sequenced in a study of cytomegalovirus exposure and HLA in healthy donors. This PCR relied on a set of 60 Vbeta primers and 13 Jbeta primers. TCRdb's table, derived via immunoSEQ multiplex PCR, lists solely in-frame clones and lacks some. The table has some 150,000 clones, 65% to 80% seen once; the top ten hold 6% to 8.5%. Specimen: PBMCs. All receptors come from a man aged 25 to 40 in good health and CMV-seronegative.

The CDR3 is CASSLGRTTDTQYF. The DNA of the CDR3 is TGTGCCAGCAGTTTGGGCAGAACCACAGATACGCAGTATTTT. The genes are TRBV27 and TRBJ2-3; D unclear. The CDR3 covers 14 residues. Germline lookup yields CDR1 MNHEY and CDR2 SMNVEV (reference sequence). The V end lost 3 bases, the J end lost 2 bases, and 9 bases lay between the germline ends.

This clone appeared a few times. V gene TRBV7-2 combines with J gene TRBJ1-5, with 7 bases fitting TRBD1. This CDR3 has 13 amino acids. Germline V CDR1 and CDR2: SGHTA, FQGNSA. Germline trimming cut 6 bases from V and 7 bases from J; bases unmatched to any gene: 6. CDR3 sequence reads: CASSLDRAQPQHF. CDR3 coding DNA: TGTGCCAGCAGTCTTGACAGGGCCCAGCCCCAGCATTTT.

This clone was counted a single time. This chain links TRBV27 with TRBJ1-3, with 9 bases matching TRBD1. With 6 bases clipped from V and 4 bases from J, the junction kept 4 bases outside the gene matches. The germline CDR1 and CDR2 sequences are MNHEY and SMNVEV (reference sequence). This CDR3 is 14 amino acids long. The DNA of the CDR3 is TGTGCCAGCAGCACCGGGACAGGGGGAAACACCATATATTTT. Translation gives CASSTGTGGNTIYF.

CDR3 protein: CATSRVALGAGGSGENEKLFF. Written as DNA, the CDR3 is TGTGCCACCAGCAGAGTTGCCCTGGGGGCAGGGGGCTCGGGGGAGAATGAAAAACTGTTTTTT. This chain uses TRBV15 with TRBJ1-4, with 8 bases lining up with TRBD1. Germline lookup yields CDR1 LNHNV and CDR2 YYDKDF (reference sequence). Unmatched junction bases numbered 21, after V lost 1 base and J lost 5 bases. The CDR3 is 21 residues long.

The chain has TRBV30 and TRBJ1-2, with D hard to call. Trimming left V 3 bases short and J 8 bases short, with 16 bases between. The CDR3 sequence is 13 residues long. The germline CDR1 and CDR2 sequences are GTSNPN and SVGIG (reference sequence). Written as DNA, the CDR3 is TGTGCCTGGAGCAGAGGCGGGAATGGCGGCTACACCTTC. This codes for CAWSRGGNGGYTF.

This chain uses TRBV6-5 with TRBJ1-5; 8 bases map to TRBD1. From germline, CDR1 is MNHEY and CDR2 SVGAGI. The V gene end was trimmed by 4 bases and the J gene end by 3 bases; junction bases not matched to a gene: 5. The CDR3 has 15 residues. CDR3 DNA: TGTGCCAGCAGTTTGGACAGGGAAGTCAATCAGCCCCAGCATTTT. As protein: CASSLDREVNQPQHF.

Regarding this clone: The junction and the germline gene differ at one end; a read error may be behind it. This chain connects TRBV5-1 to TRBJ2-6; D may be TRBD1 (5 bases). Germline V gene lookup returns CDR1 SGHRS and CDR2 YFSETQ. The length of the CDR3 is 16 residues. This CDR3 reads CASSLTSVTGANGLTF. CDR3 bases: TGCGCCAGCAGCTTGACGTCCGTTACTGGGGCCAACGGCCTGACTTTC.

CDR3 sequence: CASSIDRHTEAFF. The CDR3 nucleotides are TGTGCCAGCAGCATCGACAGGCACACTGAAGCTTTCTTT. The rearrangement links TRBV9 to TRBJ1-1; tentatively, D is TRBD1 (6 bases). Germline CDR1 SGDLS, CDR2 YYNGEE. V was clipped by 4 bases and J by 3 bases, with 10 bases between them. The CDR3 spans 13 residues.

This chain joins TRBV27 and TRBJ1-1, with 7 bases lining up with TRBD1. The J segment lost 0 bases and the V segment lost 5 bases, leaving 9 bases of the junction unmatched. Germline V CDR1 and CDR2: MNHEY, SMNVEV (reference sequence). The CDR3 runs to 16 residues. CDR3 nucleotides: TGTGCCAGCAGTACCCGCAAGGGGGCCATGAACACTGAAGCTTTCTTT. Its translation is CASSTRKGAMNTEAFF.

This clone was picked up a small number of times. The chain is built from TRBV19 and TRBJ2-3, with 9 bases aligning to TRBD1. Germline V gene data show CDR1 as LNHDA and CDR2 as SQIVND (reference sequence). There are 16 residues in the CDR3. J was trimmed by 3 bases and V by 0 bases; bases with no gene match: 4. The CDR3 sequence is CASSIEGQGWTDTQYF. CDR3 in DNA: TGTGCCAGTAGTATAGAGGGACAGGGTTGGACAGATACGCAGTATTTT.

A single count supports this clone. J is TRBJ1-5 and V is TRBV30; D remains ambiguous. V lost 0 bases and J lost 3, with 6 bases in between. The length of the CDR3 is 13 residues. Germline lookup yields CDR1 GTSNPN and CDR2 SVGIG (reference sequence). The CDR3 region has the DNA TGTGCCTGGAGTGTGTCCCACAATCAGCCCCAGCATTTT. This translates into CAWSVSHNQPQHF.

This chain uses TRBV4-1 with TRBJ2-5, with D tentatively TRBD2 (5 bases). The J call may be faulty, since TRBJ2-7 better matches the DNA end. CDR3 length equals 15 residues. CDR1 and CDR2 from the germline V gene are MGHRA and YSYEKL. The CDR3 spells CASSQGASYGDEQYF. In DNA form, the CDR3 reads TGCGCCAGCAGCCAAGGGGCTAGCTACGGCGACGAGCAGTACTTC.

This clone appeared a few times. The genes are TRBV5-1 and TRBJ2-7; D ambiguous. This CDR3 contains 11 residues. Germline loops: CDR1 SGHRS, CDR2 YFSETQ. V lost 4 bases and J lost 6, with 8 bases in between. The CDR3 is CASSLLGEQYF. Here the CDR3 DNA reads TGCGCCAGCAGCCTTCTCGGCGAGCAGTACTTC.

The sample holds a few counts of this clone. The rearrangement uses TRBV13 and TRBJ2-2; D might be TRBD2 (6 bases). This CDR3 is built from 15 residues. CDR1 and CDR2 (germline): PRHDT, FYEKMQ (reference sequence). V was shortened by 3 bases and J by 7 bases, with 15 bases between the two germline ends. The CDR3 sequence is CASSFGTLGIGELFF. CDR3 in DNA: TGTGCCAGCAGCTTCGGGACTCTCGGGATCGGGGAGCTGTTTTTT.

This clone was recorded a few times. The chain employs TRBV7-8 and TRBJ2-1, with a weak D call TRBD1 (6 bases). From germline, CDR1 is SGHVS and CDR2 FQNEAQ. The V end lost 2 bases, the J end lost 8 bases, and 16 bases lay between the germline ends. CDR3 length: 15 residues. CDR3 protein: CASSLFQGSLDEQFF. The CDR3 DNA reads TGTGCCAGCAGCTTATTTCAGGGGAGTTTGGATGAGCAGTTCTTC. Together with reference TRBV7-8 and TRBJ2-1, the CDR3 gives the full variable domain: GAGVSQSPRYKVAKRGQDVALRCDPISGHVSLFWYQQALGQGPEFLTYFQNEAQLDKSGLPSDRFFAERPEGSVSTLKIQRTQQEDSAVYLCASSLFQGSLDEQFFGPGTRLTVL.

The genes are TRBV6-1 and TRBJ1-1, with D unclear. The length of the CDR3 is 16 residues. V was cut by 0 bases and J by 1 base, with 12 bases left in between. Germline-derived CDR1 and CDR2 are MNHNS and SASEGT. CDR3 region: CASSEAPAVRNTEAFF. DNA for the CDR3: TGTGCCAGCAGTGAAGCCCCCGCCGTCAGGAACACTGAAGCTTTCTTT.

The chain combines TRBV21-1 with TRBJ2-3; TRBD2 is the table's D call, not checked against the DNA. TRBV21-1 is shown as a pseudogene. This CDR3 has 17 amino acids. The DNA of the CDR3 is TGTGCCAGCAGCAAAGGGACTAGCGGGAGGCCCACAGATACGCAGTATTTT. Translation: CASSKGTSGRPTDTQYF.

Only a few counts were recorded for this clone. The chain carries TRBV4-1 and TRBJ2-4; no clear D gene. This CDR3 comprises 12 residues. Germline V gene lookup returns CDR1 MGHRA and CDR2 YSYEKL. Trimming shortened V by 0 bases and J by 11 bases, and 8 bases separated the two germline ends. In nucleotides, the CDR3 is TGCGCCAGCAGCCAAGATGGGCCTGTTCAGTACTTC. Its translation: CASSQDGPVQYF.

J is TRBJ2-3 and V is TRBV2; 10 bases line up with TRBD2. Germline lookup yields CDR1 SNHLY and CDR2 FYNNEI. This CDR3 has 19 residues. J gave up 0 bases and V 5 bases, and 14 bases lay outside the gene matches. The CDR3 loop is CASSPGVTSGFDSTDTQYF. The CDR3 nucleotides read TGTGCCAGCAGTCCGGGGGTGACTAGCGGGTTCGATAGCACAGATACGCAGTATTTT.

The V gene is TRBV9, the J gene TRBJ2-3, with D possibly being TRBD2 (6 bases). Deletions cut 5 bases from V and 1 base from J, with 14 bases between. The CDR3 consists of 15 residues. Germline CDR1 and CDR2: SGDLS and YYNGEE. DNA of the CDR3: TGTGCCAGCAGTGCAACTCCGGGGGGCACAGATACGCAGTATTTT. It codes for CASSATPGGTDTQYF.

The CDR3 sequence is CASSSPRPQHF. The CDR3 DNA reads TGCGCCAGCAGTTCGCCCAGACCCCAGCATTTT. The chain carries TRBV5-1 and TRBJ1-5, with D uncertain. CDR1 and CDR2 from the germline V gene are SGHRS and YFSETQ. The CDR3 contains 11 residues. V gave up 5 bases and J gave up 10 bases, with 10 bases separating them.